This entry lists 14 T cell receptor beta chains sequenced from one sample in a study of T-cell reconstitution after alpha-beta-depleted transplantation in children. Preparation of the TCRbeta library involved a method that used unique molecular identifiers. TCRdb ran MiXCR on the PCR reads and lists one entry per CDR3 protein. The sample carries about 980,000 distinct CDR3 sequences, about 29% recorded once. This sample comprised PBMCs, mostly from graft donor cells, obtained 360 days after TCRalphabeta/CD19-depleted stem cell transplant. Receptors originate from a boy younger than two who had a stem cell transplant for SCID, so the T cells may come from the graft donor.

The chain links TRBV20-1 to TRBJ1-2; D might be TRBD1 (6 bases). V was clipped by 5 bases and J by 5 bases, with 18 bases between them. This CDR3 spans 14 amino acids. Germline V gene data show CDR1 as DFQATT and CDR2 as SNEGSKA (reference sequence). The CDR3 loop reads CSASRDTSPYGYTF. The CDR3 nucleotides are TGCAGTGCTTCGAGGGACACCAGCCCTTATGGCTACACCTTC.

This sequence joins TRBV4-1 and TRBJ2-7; 8 bases map to TRBD1. CDR3 size: 17 residues. The ends lost 1 base at V and 6 bases at J; junction bases unmatched: 14. The germline gives CDR1 MGHRA, CDR2 YSYEKL. Here the CDR3 reads CASSQVPRGPKGSEQYF. CDR3 nucleotide sequence: TGCGCCAGCAGCCAAGTTCCCAGGGGGCCCAAAGGCAGCGAGCAGTACTTC.

This clonotype was seen only a few times. This rearrangement joins TRBV3-1 to TRBJ2-7; D ambiguous. The V gene's germline CDR1 is LGHDT and CDR2 YNNKEL (reference sequence). The CDR3 runs to 12 residues. V lost 3 bases and J lost 1, with 4 bases in between. Here the CDR3 reads CASSHESYEQYF. The CDR3 DNA follows: TGTGCCAGCAGCCACGAATCCTACGAGCAGTACTTC.

This clonotype was detected ten times or more. V is TRBV29-1 and J is TRBJ2-1, with a weak D call TRBD1 (5 bases). This CDR3 is built from 12 residues. Per germline, CDR1 SQVTM and CDR2 ANQGSEA. Trimming removed 1 base at V and 7 bases at J, with 8 bases between. DNA of the CDR3: TGCAGCGTTGAAGGTCAGGGAAATGAGCAGTTCTTC. Translation gives CSVEGQGNEQFF.

This chain connects TRBV3-1 to TRBJ2-3; TRBD2 agrees at 12 bases. J lost 6 bases, V lost 2 bases, and 0 bases had no gene match. Germline V CDR1 and CDR2: LGHDT, YNNKEL (reference sequence). The CDR3 has 14 amino acids. The CDR3 sequence is CASSQTSGGDTQYF. The DNA of the CDR3 is TGTGCCAGCAGCCAAACTAGCGGGGGGGATACGCAGTATTTT.

The rearrangement links TRBV2 to TRBJ2-7, with no clear D. V was clipped by 5 bases and J by 3 bases, with 17 bases between them. There are 15 residues in the CDR3. Per the germline V gene, CDR1 is SNHLY and CDR2 is FYNNEI. CDR3: CASSTGLSANYEQYF. The CDR3 bases are TGTGCCAGCAGTACCGGTCTCTCAGCCAACTACGAGCAGTACTTC.

The V call is TRBV18, the J call TRBJ1-5; TRBD1 agrees at 9 bases. In germline, CDR1 is KGHSH, CDR2 LQKENI. V shed 3 bases and J 2 bases; nucleotides not matched to a gene: 8. This CDR3 comprises 17 residues. The CDR3 spells CASSPRDRGTGNQPQHF. Written as DNA, the CDR3 is TGTGCCAGCTCACCGAGAGACAGGGGGACGGGCAATCAGCCCCAGCATTTT.

The chain is built from TRBV5-1 and TRBJ2-3; D gene ambiguous. The CDR3 runs to 15 residues. V was shortened by 0 bases and J by 4 bases, with 12 bases between the two germline ends. Germline V gene sequence: CDR1 SGHRS, CDR2 YFSETQ. The CDR3 coding sequence is TGCGCCAGCAGCTTGGGGGCAGGCCCAGCAGATACGCAGTATTTT. Translating it yields CASSLGAGPADTQYF.

The V call is TRBV12-3 or TRBV12-4, the J call TRBJ2-2; D is undetermined. This CDR3 contains 14 residues. The ends were cut back, 3 bases at V and 3 bases at J, with 8 bases in the middle. The CDR3 DNA follows: TGTGCCAGCAGTTTCGTGGTCCACACCGGGGAGCTGTTTTTT. Translating gives CASSFVVHTGELFF.

This chain links TRBV10-3 with TRBJ2-3, with a tentative D call TRBD1 (6 bases). CDR1 is ENHRY, CDR2 SYGVKD, per germline. V was clipped by 6 bases and J by 0 bases, with 22 bases between them. CDR3 size: 18 residues. CDR3 loop: CAISPNLGRGHSTDTQYF. CDR3 sequence (DNA): TGTGCCATCAGCCCCAATCTGGGCAGGGGACATAGCACAGATACGCAGTATTTT.

The table lists this clonotype with a few counts. This sequence joins TRBV5-1 and TRBJ2-7; TRBD2 might be the D (7 bases). The CDR3 contains 16 residues. CDR1 is SGHRS, CDR2 YFSETQ, per germline. V was trimmed by 4 bases and J by 2 bases, leaving 19 bases between them. The CDR3 spells CASSPQGGGLTYEQYF. CDR3 sequence (DNA): TGCGCCAGCAGCCCCCAGGGCGGGGGCCTTACCTACGAGCAGTACTTC. Full variable domain (remainder filled in from reference TRBV5-1 and TRBJ2-7): KAGVTQTPRYLIKTRGQQVTLSCSPISGHRSVSWYQQTPGQGLQFLFEYFSETQRNKGNFPGRFSGRQFSNSRSEMNVSTLELGDSALYLCASSPQGGGLTYEQYFGPGTRLTVT.

V gene TRBV5-1 combines with J gene TRBJ2-1; D possibly corresponds to TRBD1 (5 bases). Germline CDR1 and CDR2: SGHRS and YFSETQ. V was trimmed by 0 bases and J by 4 bases, leaving 11 bases between them. The CDR3 is made up of 15 amino acids. Here the CDR3 DNA reads TGCGCCAGCAGCTTGGGCAGGGTTGAGTACAATGAGCAGTTCTTC. It codes for CASSLGRVEYNEQFF.

J is TRBJ2-4 and V is TRBV5-1, with D uncertain. The CDR3 length is 14 residues. Germline CDR1 reads SGHRS; CDR2 reads YFSETQ. The V end lost 2 bases, the J end lost 0 bases, and 6 bases lay between the germline ends. The CDR3 reads CASSFGEAKNIQYF. The CDR3 DNA follows: TGCGCCAGCAGCTTTGGAGAAGCCAAAAACATTCAGTACTTC.

This chain uses TRBV3-1 with TRBJ2-7; 7 bases are shared with TRBD1. Per the germline V gene, CDR1 is LGHDT and CDR2 is YNNKEL (reference sequence). V shed 4 bases, J shed 2 bases, and the junction held 8 bases outside the gene matches. The CDR3 sequence is 15 residues long. The CDR3 DNA is TGTGCCAGCAGCCCCAAGGGACAGAGAGCCTACGAGCAGTACTTC. This translates into CASSPKGQRAYEQYF.